This T cell receptor beta chain originates from a study of control samples from healthy donors and cancer patients. Data came from immunoSEQ multiplex PCR; TCRdb stores just in-frame clones and leaves some out. The repertoire includes about 160,000 clones, about 95% of them detected once, and less than 15% sits in the top ten. Trimming removed 6 bases at V and 0 bases at J, with 11 bases between. CDR3 length equals 14 residues. From germline, CDR1 is KGHSH and CDR2 LQKENI. Sequencing used PBMCs. The V and J genes are TRBV18 and TRBJ1-1; D perhaps matches TRBD1 (5 bases). This receptor was identified in a man in his sixties with colorectal cancer. CDR3 sequence: CASSGTVMNTEAFF. Written as DNA, the CDR3 is TGTGCCAGCTCCGGGACGGTAATGAACACTGAAGCTTTCTTT. The whole variable domain, remainder taken from reference TRBV18 and TRBJ1-1, is NAGVMQNPRHLVRRRGQEARLRCSPMKGHSHVYWYRQLPEEGLKFMVYLQKENIIDESGMPKERFSAEFPKEGPSILRIQQVVRGDSAAYFCASSGTVMNTEAFFGQGTRLTVV.